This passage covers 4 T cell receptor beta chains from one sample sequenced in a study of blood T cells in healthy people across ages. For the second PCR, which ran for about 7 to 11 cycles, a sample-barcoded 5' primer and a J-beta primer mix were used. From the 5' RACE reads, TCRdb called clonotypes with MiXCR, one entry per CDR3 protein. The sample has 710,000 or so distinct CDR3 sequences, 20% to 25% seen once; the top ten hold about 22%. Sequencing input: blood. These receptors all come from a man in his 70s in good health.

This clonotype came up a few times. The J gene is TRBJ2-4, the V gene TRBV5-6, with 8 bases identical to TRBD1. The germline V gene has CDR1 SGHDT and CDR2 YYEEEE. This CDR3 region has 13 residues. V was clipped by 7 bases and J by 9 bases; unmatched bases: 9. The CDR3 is CASGRGRRSIQYF. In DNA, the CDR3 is TGTGCCAGCGGCAGGGGGCGCCGATCCATTCAGTACTTC.

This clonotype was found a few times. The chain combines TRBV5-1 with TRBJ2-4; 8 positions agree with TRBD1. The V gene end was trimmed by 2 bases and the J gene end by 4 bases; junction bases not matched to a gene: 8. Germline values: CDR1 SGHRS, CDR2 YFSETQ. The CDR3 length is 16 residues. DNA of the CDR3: TGCGCCAGCAGCTTCACAGGGGGTAGGAATAAAAACATTCAGTACTTC. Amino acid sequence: CASSFTGGRNKNIQYF.

CDR3 coding DNA: TGTGCCAGCACGCGAGGGAAGGGCACAGATACGCAGTATTTT. It translates to CASTRGKGTDTQYF. The V call is TRBV12-3 or TRBV12-4, the J call TRBJ2-3, with D tentatively TRBD2 (5 bases). Trimming took 7 bases from V and 1 from J, leaving 12 bases between them. This CDR3 has 14 residues.

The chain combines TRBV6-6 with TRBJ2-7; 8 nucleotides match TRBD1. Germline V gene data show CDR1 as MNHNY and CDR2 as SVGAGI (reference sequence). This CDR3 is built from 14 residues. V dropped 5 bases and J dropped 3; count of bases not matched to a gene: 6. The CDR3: CASSITGGSYEQYF. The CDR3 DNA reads TGTGCCAGCAGTATAACAGGGGGAAGCTACGAGCAGTACTTC.